This T cell receptor beta chain was recorded in a study of Graves' ophthalmopathy and Graves' hyperthyroidism. Across the study: Hyperthyroidism showing no ophthalmopathy within 18 months of follow-up was stable.

This clonotype came up many times. What it binds is not known. The CDR3 is 14 amino acids. V dropped 0 bases and J dropped 2 bases, with 5 bases sitting between them. Germline CDR1 SQVTM, CDR2 ANQGSEA. Study results and caveats: The 13-signature model separated ophthalmopathy from stable hyperthyroidism at almost 90% sensitivity and around 80% specificity.

The study amplified TCR beta CDR3 regions using RNA transcripts. RT-PCR in the first round used HTBI primers; a second-round multiplex PCR followed. TCRdb reanalysed the multiplex PCR reads using MiXCR and keeps one entry per CDR3 protein. Altogether about 550,000 distinct CDR3 sequences are present, less than 45% being singletons, with the ten largest covering about 4.6%. What was sequenced was peripheral blood or thyroid tissue (not recorded which). The V and J genes are TRBV29-1 and TRBJ2-6; D gene unclear. The sequence was collected from an adult man with Graves' hyperthyroidism. CDR3 sequence: CSVEEDPGANVLTF. CDR3 coding DNA: TGCAGCGTTGAAGAGGACCCTGGGGCCAACGTCCTGACTTTC.